This TCR beta chain was captured in a study of blood T cells in healthy people across ages. Germline-derived CDR1 and CDR2 are SQVTM and ANQGSEA. The V and J ends lost 5 bases and 7 bases respectively, with 17 bases between them. CDR3 size: 13 residues. The use of a sample-barcoded 5' primer and a J-beta primer mix characterized a second PCR of roughly 6 to 11 cycles. TCRdb itself ran the 5' RACE reads through MiXCR, one entry per CDR3 protein. Among some 1.1 million distinct CDR3 sequences listed, 35% to 40% were seen once. The material sequenced was blood. The gene calls are TRBV29-1 and TRBJ1-2; D might be TRBD1 (6 bases). This receptor was taken from a young man in good health. CDR3 in DNA: TGCAGCGTTACAGGGCTTGATCAGCGTGGCTACACCTTC. Protein sequence: CSVTGLDQRGYTF.